This TCR beta chain was obtained from a study of CD8 T cells in Susac syndrome. The length of the CDR3 is 16 residues. Trimming stripped 0 bases from V and 0 bases from J, with 13 bases between. CDR1 SQVTM and CDR2 ANQGSEA come from the germline V gene. RNA, at about 0.45 to 1 ug, was reverse transcribed with random hexamers. An immunoSEQ multiplex PCR generated amplified TCR beta CDR3 products spanning 54 Vbeta and 13 Jbeta. Using its own MiXCR run on the immunoSEQ multiplex PCR reads, TCRdb lists one record per CDR3 protein. The table shows approximately 200,000 distinct CDR3 sequences, with around 95% occurring only once. Sequencing of TCR beta was performed on blood CD8+ T cells and on blood CD4+ T cells. Each multiple sclerosis control was a treatment-naive patient with relapsing-remitting disease that was either stable or active.

The genes are TRBV29-1 and TRBJ2-3; tentative D call: TRBD2 (6 bases). Sequenced input: CD4+ T cells from PBMCs. The receptor's source is a human donor with multiple sclerosis. The CDR3 is CSVEDPGVSSTDTQYF. CDR3 coding DNA: TGCAGCGTTGAAGATCCGGGGGTTTCGAGCACAGATACGCAGTATTTT.